The 28 T cell receptor beta chains below come from one sample, sequenced in a study of T cells in Graves' hyperthyroidism and ophthalmopathy (dated by TCRdb to between 2017 and 2020). Library creation used multiplex PCR. This sample was sequenced with an Illumina HiSeq 2000. TCR beta CDR3 regions were amplified from RNA transcripts. The TCR CDR3 was subjected to a first round of RT-PCR using the HTBI primer set and the Qiagen OneStep RT-PCR kit. The raw public data were reprocessed by TCRdb itself: fastp quality trimming at Q25, MiXCR clonotype calling, in-frame beta chains only. Each CDR3 protein gets just one entry, which takes the most common genes and DNA from the rows behind it. The table for this sample lists approximately 250,000 distinct CDR3 sequences; approximately 25% of them were counted only once. In total, the top ten clones hold roughly 32% of the sample. The sequenced sample was blood. The origin of the receptors is a woman between 40 and 50 years old with Graves' ophthalmopathy.

This clonotype was recorded many times. The chain employs TRBV9 and TRBJ2-5; tentative D call: TRBD2 (6 bases). The CDR3 spans 14 residues. V lost 4 bases and J 10 bases, leaving 20 bases between the germline ends. Germline-derived CDR1 and CDR2 are SGDLS and YYNGEE. The CDR3 DNA sequence: TGTGCCAGCAGCCTAGGGACTTCGGTTGTTGGCCAGTACTTC. It yields the protein CASSLGTSVVGQYF. The variable domain in full, completed from reference TRBV9 and TRBJ2-5, reads DSGVTQTPKHLITATGQRVTLRCSPRSGDLSVYWYQQSLDQGLQFLIQYYNGEERAKGNILERFSAQQFPDLHSELNLSSLELGDSALYFCASSLGTSVVGQYFGPGTRLLVL.

This clonotype was seen repeatedly, ten times or more. The V call is TRBV28, the J call TRBJ1-1; possible D gene TRBD1, 6 bases. V lost 2 bases and J lost 5, with 12 bases in between. This CDR3 has 14 residues. Germline CDR1 MDHEN, CDR2 SYDVKM. CDR3 sequence reads: CASSLPQGWTEAFF. CDR3 coding DNA: TGTGCCAGCAGTTTACCCCAGGGGTGGACTGAAGCTTTCTTT.

This clonotype has a handful of counts. This chain connects TRBV30 to TRBJ2-5; tentative D call: TRBD2 (6 bases). CDR3 length: 12 amino acids. Trimming cost V 2 bases and J 4 bases, with 8 bases left between them. Germline CDR1 reads GTSNPN; CDR2 reads SVGIG (reference sequence). The CDR3 coding sequence is TGTGCCTGGAGTTTCGGGGGAGAGACCCAGTACTTC. It is translated as CAWSFGGETQYF. Combining the CDR3 with reference TRBV30 and TRBJ2-5 gives the whole variable domain SQTIHQWPATLVQPVGSPLSLECTVEGTSNPNLYWYRQAAGRGLQLLFYSVGIGQISSEVPQNLSASRPQDRQFILSSKKLLLSDSGFYLCAWSFGGETQYFGPGTRLLVL.

This clonotype was detected ten times or more. J is TRBJ2-2 and V is TRBV18; D may be TRBD1 (6 bases). The CDR3 totals 15 residues. Trimming took off 2 bases at V and 4 bases at J, with 11 bases between the two ends. In germline, CDR1 is KGHSH, CDR2 LQKENI. DNA for the CDR3: TGTGCCAGCTCACCATCGGAAGGGGGCACCGGGGAGCTGTTTTTT. Encoded protein: CASSPSEGGTGELFF.

CDR3 DNA: TGTGCCAGCAGGAAGAGCTTTAGGACAGACACTGAAGCTTTCTTT. Amino acids: CASRKSFRTDTEAFF. J is TRBJ1-1 and V is TRBV6-1; D is possibly TRBD1 (6 bases). V was pared by 6 bases and J by 3 bases, with 17 bases between. The CDR3 loop spans 15 amino acids. Germline V gene lookup returns CDR1 MNHNS and CDR2 SASEGT.

This clonotype was recorded many times. This could be a read error, since a much larger clone is one nucleotide away. The chain couples TRBV28 to TRBJ1-2, with 7 nucleotides matching TRBD1. This CDR3 has 15 amino acids. J was trimmed by 4 bases and V by 5 bases; bases with no gene match: 10. The germline V gene encodes CDR1 MDHEN and CDR2 SYDVKM. CDR3 coding DNA: TGTGCCAGCAGTGGGTCTACAGGGGAAAGCTATGGCTACACCTTC. As protein: CASSGSTGESYGYTF.

The chain combines TRBV5-4 with TRBJ1-1, with 7 bases that match TRBD1. The CDR3 is 17 amino acids. The germline gives CDR1 SGHNT, CDR2 YYREEE (reference sequence). Trimming at V came to 1 base and at J to 1 base, leaving 10 bases not matched to a gene. For the CDR3, the DNA is TGTGCCAGCAGCTTGCGTTCGACAGGGCTCGCGAACACTGAAGCTTTCTTT. The encoded protein is CASSLRSTGLANTEAFF.

The chain is built from TRBV6-1 and TRBJ2-7, with D possibly being TRBD1 or TRBD2 (5 bases each). CDR1 MNHNS and CDR2 SASEGT come from the germline V gene. The CDR3 spans 14 residues. V shed 6 bases and J shed 0 bases, with 12 bases lying between them. The CDR3 bases are TGTGCCAGCAGGGGACGGGGTAGCTCCTACGAGCAGTACTTC. Residues: CASRGRGSSYEQYF.

This clonotype was observed many times. The chain joins TRBV12-3 or TRBV12-4 to TRBJ1-2, with TRBD1 as a possible D gene (5 bases). Trimming stripped 3 bases from V and 6 bases from J, with 11 bases between. The CDR3 is 13 residues long. CDR3 residues: CASSFEGWNGYTF. The DNA for the CDR3 is TGTGCCAGCAGTTTCGAGGGGTGGAATGGCTACACCTTC.

This clonotype was seen repeatedly, ten times or more. The gene calls are TRBV7-3 and TRBJ1-3; D perhaps matches TRBD1 (5 bases). In germline, CDR1 is SGHTA, CDR2 FQGTGA. The CDR3 sequence is 16 residues long. With 5 bases removed from V and 0 bases from J, the gap between germline ends came to 14 bases. CDR3 DNA sequence: TGTGCCAGCAGCCCGTCTACGGGGGGCTCTGGAAACACCATATATTTT. Translated, it gives CASSPSTGGSGNTIYF.

At least ten counts were recorded for this clonotype. The rearrangement uses TRBV29-1 and TRBJ2-7; unclear D gene. In germline, CDR1 is SQVTM, CDR2 ANQGSEA. This CDR3 spans 12 amino acids. V dropped 5 bases and J dropped 4 bases, with 12 bases sitting between them. This CDR3 reads CSVIDQEYEQYF. The CDR3 nucleotides are TGCAGCGTTATCGATCAGGAATACGAGCAGTACTTC.

V usage is TRBV14 and J usage is TRBJ2-5, with 12 positions matching TRBD1. Germline CDR1 reads SGHDN; CDR2 reads FVKESK. V gave up 4 bases and J gave up 3 bases; unmatched junction bases: 9. The CDR3 runs 17 residues. In nucleotides, the CDR3 is TGTGCCAGCAGCCTTCCGGGACAGGGGGCGCGGGAAGAGACCCAGTACTTC. It specifies CASSLPGQGAREETQYF.

This clonotype was picked up many times. The J gene is TRBJ2-5, the V gene TRBV24-1, with D perhaps matching TRBD2 (6 bases). The CDR3 has 18 residues. V was shortened by 3 bases and J by 2 bases, with 21 bases between the two germline ends. Germline V gene data show CDR1 as KGHDR and CDR2 as SFDVKD. The CDR3 DNA sequence: TGTGCCACCAGTGATCCAGGACTACACACGAATGGACAAGAGACCCAGTACTTC. This translates into CATSDPGLHTNGQETQYF.

This clonotype occurred many times. This chain joins TRBV28 and TRBJ1-5; D is possibly TRBD1 (5 bases). The V gene's germline CDR1 is MDHEN and CDR2 SYDVKM. The ends were cut back, 3 bases at V and 4 bases at J, with 16 bases in the middle. The CDR3 extends over 16 amino acids. The CDR3 loop reads CASSFGFRPGNQPQHF. The CDR3 region has the DNA TGTGCCAGCAGTTTCGGTTTTAGGCCAGGGAATCAGCCCCAGCATTTT.

The V call is TRBV4-2, the J call TRBJ2-5, with 7 bases lining up with TRBD2. The junction had 8 bases not matched to a gene; V was cut back by 1 base and J by 3 bases. Germline-derived CDR1 and CDR2 are LGHNA and YNFKEQ. The CDR3 is 16 amino acids. Here the CDR3 reads CASSQGGEGSKETQYF. DNA for the CDR3: TGTGCCAGCAGCCAAGGCGGGGAGGGGTCTAAAGAGACCCAGTACTTC.

This clonotype was counted ten times or more. The chain links TRBV29-1 to TRBJ1-1, with TRBD1 identical over 10 bases. Trimming took 2 bases from V and 2 from J; bases not matched to a gene: 5. Germline CDR1 SQVTM, CDR2 ANQGSEA. CDR3 length equals 15 residues. Written as DNA, the CDR3 is TGCAGCGTTGAACGGGACAGGGGACTTAACACTGAAGCTTTCTTT. Residues: CSVERDRGLNTEAFF.

This clonotype has a count of ten or more. This chain connects TRBV6-2 or TRBV6-3 to TRBJ2-4, with a weak D call TRBD1 (6 bases). This CDR3 contains 15 residues. Germline CDR1 and CDR2: MNHEY and SVGEGT. V dropped 4 bases and J dropped 7 bases, with 17 bases sitting between them. The CDR3 spells CASSLLGQGNNIQYF. In DNA form, the CDR3 reads TGTGCCAGCAGTTTACTGGGGCAGGGGAACAACATTCAGTACTTC.

V is TRBV10-2 and J is TRBJ1-1; D possibly corresponds to TRBD1 (5 bases). CDR1 and CDR2 (germline): WSHSY, SAAADI. Trimming cost V 6 bases and J 4 bases, with 18 bases left between them. The CDR3 covers 15 residues. This CDR3 is CASSSAGGVSTEAFF. The CDR3 region has the DNA TGCGCCAGCAGCTCCGCGGGGGGGGTGAGCACTGAAGCTTTCTTT.

The chain recombines TRBV28 with TRBJ2-5; D gene unclear. The CDR3 loop spans 15 amino acids. Trimming shortened V by 3 bases and J by 2 bases, and 13 bases separated the two germline ends. Germline CDR1 MDHEN, CDR2 SYDVKM. CDR3 sequence (DNA): TGTGCCAGCAGTTTCCTACGGCGAAGTCAAGAGACCCAGTACTTC. Encoded protein: CASSFLRRSQETQYF.

The chain carries TRBV12-5 and TRBJ2-7; 12 bases agree with TRBD2. The CDR3 extends over 13 amino acids. Germline V CDR1 and CDR2: LGHNT, FRNRAP. Trimming cost V 7 bases and J 8 bases; bases outside gene matches: 6. The CDR3: CASALTSGRQQYF. Written as DNA, the CDR3 is TGTGCTAGTGCCCTGACTAGCGGGAGACAGCAGTACTTC. Filled out from reference TRBV12-5 and TRBJ2-7, the complete variable domain reads DARVTQTPRHKVTEMGQEVTMRCQPILGHNTVFWYRQTMMQGLELLAYFRNRAPLDDSGMPKDRFSAEMPDATLATLKIQPSEPRDSAVYFCASALTSGRQQYFGPGTRLTVT.

Ten or more counts support this clonotype. This chain links TRBV5-1 with TRBJ2-5, with a tentative D call TRBD1 (5 bases). Germline CDR1 and CDR2: SGHRS and YFSETQ. The CDR3 has 13 amino acids. With 4 bases removed from V and 0 bases from J, the gap between germline ends came to 7 bases. The CDR3 bases are TGCGCCAGCAGCCCGGACAACCAAGAGACCCAGTACTTC. It encodes CASSPDNQETQYF.

This clonotype was recorded many times. The chain has TRBV18 and TRBJ2-7, with 11 bases identical to TRBD2. CDR1 KGHSH and CDR2 LQKENI come from the germline V gene. V trimming: 3 bases; J trimming: 3 bases; junction bases outside the gene matches: 1. The CDR3 totals 14 residues. The chain's CDR3 is CASSPSGGVYEQYF. In DNA, the CDR3 is TGTGCCAGCTCACCTAGCGGGGGGGTCTACGAGCAGTACTTC.

This clonotype is a singleton in its sample. A much more abundant neighbour one base away suggests this may be a read error. The V call is TRBV29-1, the J call TRBJ2-7; 7 bases are shared with TRBD1. This CDR3 is built from 13 residues. V shed 5 bases and J 4 bases; nucleotides not matched to a gene: 8. Germline V gene data show CDR1 as SQVTM and CDR2 as ANQGSEA. The CDR3 DNA reads as TGCAGCGTTAAGGATCCAGGGGGTTACGAGCAGTACTTC. Its translation: CSVKDPGGYEQYF.

At least ten counts were recorded for this clonotype. V usage is TRBV6-1 and J usage is TRBJ2-7; no definite D call. The V and J ends lost 4 bases and 1 base respectively, with 11 bases between them. There are 14 residues in the CDR3. The germline gives CDR1 MNHNS, CDR2 SASEGT. CDR3 DNA: TGTGCCAGCAGTGGGATAGTCTTATCCTACGAGCAGTACTTC. Translation gives CASSGIVLSYEQYF.

The count of this clonotype is one. The chain carries TRBV12-3 or TRBV12-4 and TRBJ2-7; D remains unclear. V was clipped by 6 bases and J by 1 base, with 7 bases between them. The CDR3 is made up of 12 amino acids. CDR3 sequence (DNA): TGTGCCAGCAGCGGAGAATCCTACGAGCAGTACTTC. Its translation is CASSGESYEQYF.

This clonotype has ten or more counts. The chain is built from TRBV6-2 or TRBV6-3 and TRBJ1-6; no reliable D call. The germline CDR1 and CDR2 sequences are MNHEY and SVGEGT. The V end lost 7 bases, the J end lost 4 bases, and 11 bases lay between the germline ends. CDR3 length equals 14 residues. The CDR3 nucleotides are TGTGCCAGCACCGGACGTTTATATAATTCACCCCTCCACTTT. This sequence encodes CASTGRLYNSPLHF.

This clonotype was recorded at least ten times. J is TRBJ2-7 and V is TRBV2; 9 bases agree with TRBD1. This CDR3 contains 12 residues. Trimming cost V 8 bases and J 5 bases; bases outside gene matches: 4. Germline V gene lookup returns CDR1 SNHLY and CDR2 FYNNEI. DNA for the CDR3: TGTGCCAGCCGGGACAGGGTCCACGAGCAGTACTTC. Protein: CASRDRVHEQYF.

The CDR3 here is CASSDSELEPQHF. CDR3 coding DNA: TGTGCCAGCAGCGACTCTGAACTAGAGCCCCAGCATTTT. The genes are TRBV2 and TRBJ1-5; D is unclear. V shed 6 bases and J shed 8 bases, with 14 bases lying between them. This CDR3 has 13 amino acids. Germline V gives CDR1 SNHLY, CDR2 FYNNEI.